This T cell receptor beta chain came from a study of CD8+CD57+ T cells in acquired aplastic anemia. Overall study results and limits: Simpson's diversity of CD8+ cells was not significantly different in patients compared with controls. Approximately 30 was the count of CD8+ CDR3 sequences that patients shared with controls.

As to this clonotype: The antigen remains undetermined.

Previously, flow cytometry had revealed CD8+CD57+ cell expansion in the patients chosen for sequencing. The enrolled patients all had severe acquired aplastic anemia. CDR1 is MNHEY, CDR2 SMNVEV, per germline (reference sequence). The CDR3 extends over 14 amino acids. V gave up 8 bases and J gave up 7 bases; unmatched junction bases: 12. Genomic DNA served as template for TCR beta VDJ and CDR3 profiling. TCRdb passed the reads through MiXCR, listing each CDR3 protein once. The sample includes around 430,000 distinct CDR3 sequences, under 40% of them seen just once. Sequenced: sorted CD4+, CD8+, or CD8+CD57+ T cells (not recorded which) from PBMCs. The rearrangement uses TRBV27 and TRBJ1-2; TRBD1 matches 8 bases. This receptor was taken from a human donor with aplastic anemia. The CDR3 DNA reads TGTGCCAGCCGTCAGGACAGGGTAGTTTCTGGCTACACCTTC. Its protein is CASRQDRVVSGYTF.